A single sample gave rise to the 18 T cell receptor beta chains below, sequenced in a study of T-cell reconstitution after alpha-beta-depleted transplantation in children. Preparation of the TCRbeta library involved a method that used unique molecular identifiers. One entry per CDR3 protein, called by TCRdb with MiXCR from the PCR reads. The table records hundreds of thousands of distinct CDR3 sequences, around 17% of them present only once. Source: PBMCs from the stem cell graft donor, taken from the stem cell graft. The source is a human donor who donated a stem cell graft to a child with acute myeloid leukemia.

This clonotype was recorded a few times. V is TRBV7-2 and J is TRBJ1-6, with 10 positions matching TRBD1. V shed 5 bases, J shed 8 bases, and the junction held 6 bases outside the gene matches. Per germline, CDR1 SGHTA and CDR2 FQGNSA. The CDR3 sequence is 15 residues long. For the CDR3, the DNA is TGTGCCAGCAGCACAGGACAGGGGGGATATTCACCCCTCCACTTT. Residues: CASSTGQGGYSPLHF.

This clonotype was seen ten or more times. The V and J genes are TRBV12-3 or TRBV12-4 and TRBJ2-1; D is perhaps TRBD1 (5 bases). This CDR3 contains 14 residues. With 1 base removed from V and 9 bases from J, the gap between germline ends came to 13 bases. The DNA of the CDR3 is TGTGCCAGCAGTTTAGGGGGTTCTAGGGGTGAGCAGTTCTTC. As protein: CASSLGGSRGEQFF.

This clonotype was counted many times. Here the CDR3 reads CSARAGIDNQPQHF. The CDR3 DNA reads TGCAGTGCTAGAGCAGGAATAGATAATCAGCCCCAGCATTTT. The V and J genes are TRBV20-1 and TRBJ1-5; no clear D. Germline values: CDR1 DFQATT, CDR2 SNEGSKA (reference sequence). The germline V and J ends were trimmed by 1 base and 4 bases, with 11 bases remaining between them. This CDR3 has 14 amino acids.

This clonotype appeared many times. This chain joins TRBV6-2 or TRBV6-3 and TRBJ2-7, with D uncertain. With 9 bases removed from V and 3 bases from J, the gap between germline ends came to 9 bases. Looked up from germline, CDR1 is MNHEY and CDR2 is SVGEGT. This CDR3 is 11 amino acids long. The DNA of the CDR3 is TGTGCCAGTGGTGGGCACTACGAGCAGTACTTC. Translated: CASGGHYEQYF.

This clonotype was counted many times. This chain joins TRBV12-3 or TRBV12-4 and TRBJ2-1; 9 bases align to TRBD1. V was pared by 2 bases and J by 7 bases, with 6 bases of the junction left unmatched. The length of the CDR3 is 15 residues. Here the CDR3 DNA reads TGTGCCAGCAGTTTAACCGGGACAGGGATTAATGAGCAGTTCTTC. Residues: CASSLTGTGINEQFF.

The chain uses TRBV7-2 and TRBJ1-5; 8 nucleotides align to TRBD1. Germline CDR1 SGHTA, CDR2 FQGNSA. CDR3 size: 15 residues. J gave up 4 bases and V 5 bases, and 7 bases lay outside the gene matches. The CDR3 protein is CASSLWTGPNQPQHF. DNA for the CDR3: TGTGCCAGCAGCCTGTGGACAGGGCCGAATCAGCCCCAGCATTTT.

This sequence joins TRBV5-1 and TRBJ1-2; 7 positions agree with TRBD1. The length of the CDR3 is 15 residues. Germline V gene sequence: CDR1 SGHRS, CDR2 YFSETQ. With V trimmed by 0 bases and J by 3 bases, 5 bases remained unmatched. The CDR3 nucleotides read TGCGCCAGCAGCTTGGTCCCAGGGGGTGACTATGGCTACACCTTC. It specifies CASSLVPGGDYGYTF.

This clonotype was counted ten times or more. This chain connects TRBV20-1 to TRBJ1-2; 9 bases fit TRBD1. The junction had 11 bases not matched to a gene; V was cut back by 6 bases and J by 3 bases. The CDR3 has 15 residues. Germline V gene lookup returns CDR1 DFQATT and CDR2 SNEGSKA (reference sequence). CDR3 protein: CSARTGEGAYYGYTF. In nucleotides, the CDR3 is TGCAGTGCCCGGACAGGGGAGGGGGCTTACTATGGCTACACCTTC.

This clonotype was picked up many times. This chain uses TRBV12-3 or TRBV12-4 with TRBJ2-7; 7 bases line up with TRBD2. J lost 2 bases, V lost 6 bases, and 10 bases had no gene match. The CDR3 spans 15 residues. This chain's CDR3 is CASSPGRGPTYEQYV. In DNA form, the CDR3 reads TGTGCCAGCAGCCCTGGGAGGGGACCTACCTACGAGCAGTACGTC.

The chain uses TRBV10-1 and TRBJ1-2, with a tentative D call TRBD1 (5 bases). Trimming took 6 bases from V and 6 from J, leaving 23 bases between them. This CDR3 has 16 amino acids. Looked up from germline, CDR1 is WNHNN and CDR2 is SYGVQD (reference sequence). In DNA, the CDR3 is TGCGCCAGCAGGGTGAAAAGGGGCGACTATGGGGATGGCTACACCTTC. The encoded protein is CASRVKRGDYGDGYTF.

This clonotype was picked up many times. The chain is built from TRBV6-5 and TRBJ1-1; D may be TRBD1 (6 bases). V gave up 2 bases and J gave up 0 bases, with 19 bases separating them. CDR1 is MNHEY, CDR2 SVGAGI, per germline. The CDR3 has 18 amino acids. This chain's CDR3 is CASSYAGQWTAMNTEAFF. CDR3 sequence (DNA): TGTGCCAGCAGTTACGCCGGTCAATGGACAGCCATGAACACTGAAGCTTTCTTT.

This clonotype was counted many times. This chain joins TRBV29-1 and TRBJ2-2, with 8 bases aligning to TRBD1. The CDR3 extends over 13 amino acids. The J segment lost 3 bases and the V segment lost 7 bases, leaving 4 bases of the junction unmatched. Germline V gene lookup returns CDR1 SQVTM and CDR2 ANQGSEA. DNA for the CDR3: TGCAGCGCATCGACAGGGGACACCGGGGAGCTGTTTTTT. Translating gives CSASTGDTGELFF.

This clonotype appeared a few times. The chain has TRBV4-1 and TRBJ1-5; D gene ambiguous. Germline CDR1 reads MGHRA; CDR2 reads YSYEKL. Trimming took 1 base from V and 0 from J, leaving 10 bases between them. The CDR3 sequence is 16 residues long. In DNA form, the CDR3 reads TGCGCCAGCAGCCAAGTCATCAGTTATAGCAATCAGCCCCAGCATTTT. It specifies CASSQVISYSNQPQHF.

In its sample, this clonotype was seen many times. The V call is TRBV12-3 or TRBV12-4, the J call TRBJ2-1; 11 bases align to TRBD2. The CDR3 is 14 residues long. The junction had 2 bases not matched to a gene; V was cut back by 1 base and J by 9 bases. The CDR3 loop is CASSLVAGGSEQFF. DNA for the CDR3: TGTGCCAGCAGTTTAGTAGCGGGGGGGAGTGAGCAGTTCTTC.

In this sample, this clonotype turned up many times. The gene calls are TRBV29-1 and TRBJ2-3; D remains unclear. The CDR3 covers 11 residues. The V and J ends lost 5 bases and 2 bases respectively, with 5 bases between them. Germline V CDR1 and CDR2: SQVTM, ANQGSEA. CDR3 in DNA: TGCAGCGTTTTGACCACAGATACGCAGTATTTT. Protein: CSVLTTDTQYF.

This clonotype was counted ten times or more. V gene TRBV4-3 combines with J gene TRBJ2-3; D remains unclear. Trimming removed 3 bases from V and 4 bases from J, with 11 bases in between. Germline CDR1 LGHNA, CDR2 YSLEER. The CDR3 consists of 14 residues. The CDR3 region is CASSQAWGADTQYF. Written as DNA, the CDR3 is TGCGCCAGCAGCCAGGCCTGGGGTGCAGATACGCAGTATTTT.

This clonotype was observed at least ten times. V and J are TRBV20-1 and TRBJ2-2, with TRBD2 identical over 12 bases. V lost 6 bases to trimming and J lost 7 bases; unmatched junction nucleotides: 6. From germline, CDR1 is DFQATT and CDR2 SNEGSKA (reference sequence). This CDR3 has 14 residues. As DNA, the CDR3 is TGCAGTGCCGGGACTAGCGGGTGGAGCGGGGAGCTGTTTTTT. Translating gives CSAGTSGWSGELFF.

This sequence joins TRBV15 and TRBJ2-3; D unresolved. CDR3 size: 14 residues. CDR1 and CDR2 from the germline V gene are LNHNV and YYDKDF (reference sequence). Trimming cost V 4 bases and J 6 bases, with 14 bases left between them. CDR3 DNA sequence: TGTGCCACCAGCATCAGGATGAGCCAGGATACGCAGTATTTT. It is translated as CATSIRMSQDTQYF.